Below, 2 T cell receptor beta chains from the same sample are listed, as sequenced in a study of naive and memory T cell subsets. The beta constant-region primer was an equimolar mix of two oligonucleotides covering TRBC1 and TRBC2. TCRdb ran MiXCR on the UMI-ligation and nested PCR reads and lists one entry per CDR3 protein. This sample has some 150,000 distinct CDR3 sequences, with over 15% found just once. Sequencing input: naive CD4+ T cells from blood. The receptors shown here come from a human donor in good health.

The rearrangement joins TRBV7-2 to TRBJ2-3; D is tentatively TRBD1 or TRBD2 (5 bases each). The V gene's germline CDR1 is SGHTA and CDR2 FQGNSA. The CDR3 sequence is 16 residues long. V lost 1 base, J lost 2 bases, and 13 bases lay in between. The DNA for the CDR3 is TGTGCCAGCAGCTTAGTGTTTGGGACCGTCACAGATACGCAGTATTTT. Amino acid sequence: CASSLVFGTVTDTQYF.

The chain uses TRBV6-5 and TRBJ2-1; possible D gene TRBD1, 6 bases. Trimming took off 5 bases at V and 6 bases at J, with 14 bases between the two ends. Germline values: CDR1 MNHEY, CDR2 SVGAGI. There are 14 residues in the CDR3. The CDR3 sequence: CASSPGQRGNEQFF. The CDR3 bases are TGTGCCAGCAGTCCAGGACAGAGGGGCAATGAGCAGTTCTTC.